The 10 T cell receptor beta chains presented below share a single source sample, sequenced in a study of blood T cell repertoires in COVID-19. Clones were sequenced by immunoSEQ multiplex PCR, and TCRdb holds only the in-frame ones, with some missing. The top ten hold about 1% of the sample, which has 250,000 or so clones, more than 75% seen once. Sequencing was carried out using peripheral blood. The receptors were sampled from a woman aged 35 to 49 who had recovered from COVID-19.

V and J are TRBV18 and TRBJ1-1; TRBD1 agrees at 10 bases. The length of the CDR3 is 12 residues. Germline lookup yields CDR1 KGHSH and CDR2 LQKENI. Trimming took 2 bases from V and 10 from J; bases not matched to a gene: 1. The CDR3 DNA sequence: TGTGCCAGCTCACCAGGGGACAGGGGAGCTTTCTTT. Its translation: CASSPGDRGAFF.

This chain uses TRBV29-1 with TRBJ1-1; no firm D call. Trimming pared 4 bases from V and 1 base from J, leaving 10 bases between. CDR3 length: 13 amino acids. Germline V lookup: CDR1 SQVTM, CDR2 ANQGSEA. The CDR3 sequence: CSVGVRQNTEAFF. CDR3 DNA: TGCAGCGTTGGGGTCCGACAGAACACTGAAGCTTTCTTT.

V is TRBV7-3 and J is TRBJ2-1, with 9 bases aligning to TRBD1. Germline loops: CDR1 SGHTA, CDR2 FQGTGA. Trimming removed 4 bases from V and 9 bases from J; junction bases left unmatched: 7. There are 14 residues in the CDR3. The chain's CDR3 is CASSSPGQGVEQFF. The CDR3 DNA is TGTGCCAGCAGCTCGCCGGGACAGGGTGTTGAGCAGTTCTTC.

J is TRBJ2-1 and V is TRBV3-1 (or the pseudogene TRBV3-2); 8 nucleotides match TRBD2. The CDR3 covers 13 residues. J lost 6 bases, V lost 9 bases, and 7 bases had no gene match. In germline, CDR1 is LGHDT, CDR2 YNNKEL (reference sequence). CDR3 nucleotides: TGTGCCAGGGGCGGACTAGCCTTCAATGAGCAGTTCTTC. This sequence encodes CARGGLAFNEQFF.

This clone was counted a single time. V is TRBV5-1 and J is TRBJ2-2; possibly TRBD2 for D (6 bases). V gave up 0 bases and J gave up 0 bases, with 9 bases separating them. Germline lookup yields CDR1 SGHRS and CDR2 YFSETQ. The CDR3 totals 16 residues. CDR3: CASSLAGTANTGELFF. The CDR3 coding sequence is TGCGCCAGCAGCTTGGCCGGGACTGCGAACACCGGGGAGCTGTTTTTT.

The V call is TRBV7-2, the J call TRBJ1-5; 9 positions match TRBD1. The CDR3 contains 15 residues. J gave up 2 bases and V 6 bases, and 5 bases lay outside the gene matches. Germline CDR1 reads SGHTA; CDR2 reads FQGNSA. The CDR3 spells CASRPGQGGNQPQHF. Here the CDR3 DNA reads TGTGCCAGCAGGCCGGGACAGGGAGGCAATCAGCCCCAGCATTTT.

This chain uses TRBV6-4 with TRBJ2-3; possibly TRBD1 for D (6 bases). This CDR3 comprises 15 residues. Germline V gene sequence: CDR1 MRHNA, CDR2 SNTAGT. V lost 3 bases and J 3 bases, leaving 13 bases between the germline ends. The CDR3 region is CASSENGQGTDTQYF. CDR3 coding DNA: TGTGCCAGCAGTGAAAATGGTCAGGGGACAGATACGCAGTATTTT.

The CDR3 is CASGLAGTGELFF. The CDR3, as DNA: TGTGCCAGCGGACTAGCGGGAACCGGGGAGCTGTTTTTT. The chain has TRBV19 and TRBJ2-2, with 12 nucleotides matching TRBD2. The V gene's germline CDR1 is LNHDA and CDR2 SQIVND (reference sequence). This CDR3 is built from 13 residues. Losses at the gene ends were 9 bases for V and 5 bases for J; bases not matched to a gene: 1.

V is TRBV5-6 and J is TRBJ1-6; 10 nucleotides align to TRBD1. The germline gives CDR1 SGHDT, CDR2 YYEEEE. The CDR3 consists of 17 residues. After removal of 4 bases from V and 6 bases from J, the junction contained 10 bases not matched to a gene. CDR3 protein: CASSPEGTGASNSPLHF. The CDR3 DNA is TGTGCCAGCAGCCCAGAGGGGACAGGGGCGTCTAATTCACCCCTCCACTTT. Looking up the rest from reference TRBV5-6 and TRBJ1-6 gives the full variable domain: DAGVTQSPTHLIKTRGQQVTLRCSPKSGHDTVSWYQQALGQGPQFIFQYYEEEERQRGNFPDRFSGHQFPNYSSELNVNALLLGDSALYLCASSPEGTGASNSPLHFGNGTRLTVT.

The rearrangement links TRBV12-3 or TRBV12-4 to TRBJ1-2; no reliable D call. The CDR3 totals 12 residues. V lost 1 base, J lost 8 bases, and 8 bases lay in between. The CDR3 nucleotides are TGTGCCAGCAGTTTAGGTCCTCCCGGCTACACCTTC. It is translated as CASSLGPPGYTF.